This record concerns one T cell receptor beta chain sequence. The table lists this clone with a few counts. It lacks a known antigen. One base away there is no much larger clone; base qualities are not given. The junction carries 11 bases between V and J, which are trimmed by 2 bases and 9 bases respectively. CDR1 and CDR2 are drawn from the germline V gene: MNHEY, SVGEGT. From its cysteine to its phenylalanine, the CDR3 spans 14 amino acids. Only the CDR3 portion is preserved as DNA: 42 bases, with reading frame beginning at the first base. These data are taken from a study of T cell responses to AZD1222 COVID-19 vaccine (dated by TCRdb to 2020 to 2023). Some background on the complete study: A total of 230 to 250 trial participants underwent TCR sequencing, of whom 200 to 220 had received two doses of AZD1222 and around 25 had received two doses of the MenACWY control vaccine. Trial participants were enrolled into age subgroups of 18-55, 56-69 and 70-plus years, which contained about 150, 27 and 61 TCR-sequenced participants, respectively.

General conclusions and limits of the study: Conclusions about previously exposed vaccinees are limited, since just six AZD1222 recipients were seropositive for SARS-CoV-2 at baseline. Nearly half of unique spike-specific TCRs reportedly recognized epitopes outside regions mutated in the B.1.351 and B.1.1.7 variants. Spike-specific TCR breadth and depth rose significantly after two AZD1222 doses compared with day 0 and with MenACWY recipients. Vaccine-associated CD4 TCRs spanned the whole spike protein, with dominant responses in regions 160-218 and 743-854. In the small 56-69-year group, the increase in depth fell short of significance, most likely because of low power. Because no day 14 peak-response samples were available, repertoires were characterized only after the peak T cell response. Participants were mostly white British, with more females than males. The authors suggested clonal diversity may have been underestimated.

The sample's time point label, decoded: about 28 days (+/-7) after the second vaccine dose. AZD1222 recipients whose second dose came at about 4 weeks and those whose second dose came at about 12 weeks were combined into one group, since spike-specific TCR depth and breadth did not differ between the two schedules. Vaccinee samples came from UK trials COV001 and COV002, including a single-blind randomized controlled phase 2/3 trial of AZD1222 (ChAdOx1 nCoV-19) in healthy adults. For TCRbeta chain sequencing, PBMC samples were collected from trial participants at day 0 and at day 28 after the second dose. The CDR3 regions of human TCRbeta chains were analyzed by immunosequencing. The authors processed their data as follows. TCRs in the repertoires were compared against a reference library of SARS-CoV-2-specific TCRs that had been generated with the MIRA antigen-specificity platform. Breadth meant the fraction of unique TCRs that were SARS-CoV-2-associated, whereas depth meant the fraction of total T cells that were SARS-CoV-2-associated. Using the MIRA data, each spike-specific TCR was assigned both to the spike region to which the TCR was reactive and to a CD4 or CD8 class. Log10-transformed breadth and depth values were compared by one-way ANOVA with Sidak's multiple comparisons tests. This immuneACCESS table, as held by TCRdb, lists in-frame sequences with V and J called but not all clones. Of the missing ones, under half trace to an unresolved V gene in checked studies; the others have no known cause. The DNA was the basis for D and trimming; V, J and clone size are from that table. This sample gives about 90,000 clones in total; approximately 90% of them show up just once. The ten top clones hold 5% to 6.5% of the sample.

The material sequenced was peripheral blood, taken 28 days after the second AZD1222 dose. The rearrangement joined TRBV6-2 or TRBV6-3 to TRBJ1-6; D gene: possibly TRBD1, on 5 matching bases. This sequence originates from an adult who received the AZD1222 COVID-19 vaccine. The DNA is as follows: TGTGCCAGCAGTTACCAGGGTGGGGGTTCACCCCTCCACTTT. This is translated as CASSYQGGGSPLHF.